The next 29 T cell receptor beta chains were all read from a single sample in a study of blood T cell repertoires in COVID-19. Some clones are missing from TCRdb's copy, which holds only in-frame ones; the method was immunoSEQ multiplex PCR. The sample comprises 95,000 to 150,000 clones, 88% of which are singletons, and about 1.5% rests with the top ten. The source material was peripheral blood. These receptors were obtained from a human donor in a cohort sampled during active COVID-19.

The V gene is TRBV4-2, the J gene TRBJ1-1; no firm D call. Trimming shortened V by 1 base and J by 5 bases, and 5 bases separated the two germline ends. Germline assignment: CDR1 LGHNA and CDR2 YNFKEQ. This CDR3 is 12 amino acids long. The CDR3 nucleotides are TGTGCCAGCAGCCAAGGCAGGACTGAAGCTTTCTTT. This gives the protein CASSQGRTEAFF.

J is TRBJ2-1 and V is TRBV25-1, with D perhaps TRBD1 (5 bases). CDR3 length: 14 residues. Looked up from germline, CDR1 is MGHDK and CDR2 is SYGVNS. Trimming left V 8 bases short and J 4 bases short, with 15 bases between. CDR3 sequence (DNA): TGTGCCAGCTCGGACATCCGTCGGTACAATGAGCAGTTCTTC. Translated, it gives CASSDIRRYNEQFF.

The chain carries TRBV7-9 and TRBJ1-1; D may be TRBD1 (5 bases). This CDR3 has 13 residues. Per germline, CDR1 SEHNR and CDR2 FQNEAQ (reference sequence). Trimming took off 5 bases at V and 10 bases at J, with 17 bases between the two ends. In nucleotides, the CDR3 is TGTGCCAGCAGCGGCAGGGTGGGCTTCAGAGCTTTCTTT. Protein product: CASSGRVGFRAFF.

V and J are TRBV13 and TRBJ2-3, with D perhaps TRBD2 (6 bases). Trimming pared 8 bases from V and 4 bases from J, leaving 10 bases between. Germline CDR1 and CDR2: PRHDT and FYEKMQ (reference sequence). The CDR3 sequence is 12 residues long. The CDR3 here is CASQTGADTQYF. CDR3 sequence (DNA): TGTGCCAGCCAGACGGGGGCAGATACGCAGTATTTT.

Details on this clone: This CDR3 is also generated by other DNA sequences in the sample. Written as DNA, the CDR3 is TGTGCCAGCAGGCCCGGGACAGAGTCTTTGAATGAGCAGTTCTTC. Its protein product is CASRPGTESLNEQFF. V is TRBV27 and J is TRBJ2-1; TRBD1 matches at 7 bases. The CDR3 consists of 15 residues. With V trimmed by 6 bases and J by 7 bases, 12 bases remained unmatched. Germline V gene data show CDR1 as MNHEY and CDR2 as SMNVEV (reference sequence).

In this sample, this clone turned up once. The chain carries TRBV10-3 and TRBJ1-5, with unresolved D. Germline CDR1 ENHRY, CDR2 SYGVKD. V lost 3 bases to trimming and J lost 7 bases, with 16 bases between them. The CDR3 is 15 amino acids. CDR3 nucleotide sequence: TGTGCCATCAGTGACGCGGGGAGAGGGAACCAGCCCCAGCATTTT. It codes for CAISDAGRGNQPQHF.

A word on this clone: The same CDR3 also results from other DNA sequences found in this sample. The CDR3 sequence: CSARGVYEQYF. The CDR3 region has the DNA TGCAGTGCTCGGGGGGTATACGAGCAGTACTTC. The rearrangement uses TRBV20-1 and TRBJ2-7; TRBD2 matches at 7 bases. J gave up 4 bases and V 5 bases, and 2 bases lay outside the gene matches. Germline CDR1 reads DFQATT; CDR2 reads SNEGSKA (reference sequence). The CDR3 sequence is 11 residues long.

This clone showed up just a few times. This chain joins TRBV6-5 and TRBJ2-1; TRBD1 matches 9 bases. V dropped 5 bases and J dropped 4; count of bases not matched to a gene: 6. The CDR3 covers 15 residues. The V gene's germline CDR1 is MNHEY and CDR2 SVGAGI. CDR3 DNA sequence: TGTGCCAGCAGTCCTGGACAGGGGCCTTACAATGAGCAGTTCTTC. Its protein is CASSPGQGPYNEQFF.

The CDR3 DNA follows: TGTGCCAGCAGTGAAATGACGACAGGTGCTTCCTACGAGCAGTACTTC. Protein: CASSEMTTGASYEQYF. V and J are TRBV2 and TRBJ2-7, with D perhaps matching TRBD1 (6 bases). CDR1 SNHLY and CDR2 FYNNEI come from the germline V gene. This CDR3 comprises 16 residues. Between the trimmed V and J ends, which lost 2 bases and 1 base, there was a span of 15 bases. The variable domain in full, completed from reference TRBV2 and TRBJ2-7, reads EPEVTQTPSHQVTQMGQEVILRCVPISNHLYFYWYRQILGQKVEFLVSFYNNEISEKSEIFDDQFSVERPDGSNFTLKIRSTKLEDSAMYFCASSEMTTGASYEQYFGPGTRLTVT.

The CDR3 spells CASRGDVSSGNTIYF. The CDR3 DNA follows: TGTGCCTCAAGGGGTGACGTGAGCTCTGGAAACACCATATATTTT. V usage is TRBV10-3 and J usage is TRBJ1-3; TRBD1 might be the D (5 bases). Germline CDR1 and CDR2: ENHRY and SYGVKD. Trimming shortened V by 11 bases and J by 0 bases, and 17 bases separated the two germline ends. The CDR3 covers 15 residues.

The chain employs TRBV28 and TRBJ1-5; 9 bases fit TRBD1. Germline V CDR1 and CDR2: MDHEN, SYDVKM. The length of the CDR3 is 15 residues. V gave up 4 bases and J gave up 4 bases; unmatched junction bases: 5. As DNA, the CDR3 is TGTGCCAGCAGTTCCGGGACAGGGCCTAATCAGCCCCAGCATTTT. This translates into CASSSGTGPNQPQHF.

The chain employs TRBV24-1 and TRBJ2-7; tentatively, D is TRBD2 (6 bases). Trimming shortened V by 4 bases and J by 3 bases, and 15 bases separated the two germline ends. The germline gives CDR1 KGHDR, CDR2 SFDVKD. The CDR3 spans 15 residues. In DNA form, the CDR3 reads TGTGCCACCAGTGACCCTGGGACTGCCAGCTACGAGCAGTACTTC. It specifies CATSDPGTASYEQYF.

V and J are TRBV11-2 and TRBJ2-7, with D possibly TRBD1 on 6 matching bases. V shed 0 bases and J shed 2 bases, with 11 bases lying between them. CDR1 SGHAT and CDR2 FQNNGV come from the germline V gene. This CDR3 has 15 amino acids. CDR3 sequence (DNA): TGTGCCAGCAGCTTAGATCGCACAGGGACCTACGAGCAGTACTTC. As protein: CASSLDRTGTYEQYF.

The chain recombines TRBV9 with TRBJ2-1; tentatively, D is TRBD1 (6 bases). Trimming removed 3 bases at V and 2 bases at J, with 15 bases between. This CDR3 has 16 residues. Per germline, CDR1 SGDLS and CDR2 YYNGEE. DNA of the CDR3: TGTGCCAGCAGCGAGGGAACAGGGTATGCCTACAATGAGCAGTTCTTC. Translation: CASSEGTGYAYNEQFF.

Here the CDR3 DNA reads TGCGCCAGCAGCCCGGGACAAGCCGCCTCCTACGAGCAGTACTTC. Amino acid sequence: CASSPGQAASYEQYF. The chain joins TRBV4-1 to TRBJ2-7; possible D gene TRBD1, 6 bases. The V gene's germline CDR1 is MGHRA and CDR2 YSYEKL. The V and J ends lost 4 bases and 0 bases respectively, with 13 bases between them. This CDR3 is 15 amino acids long.

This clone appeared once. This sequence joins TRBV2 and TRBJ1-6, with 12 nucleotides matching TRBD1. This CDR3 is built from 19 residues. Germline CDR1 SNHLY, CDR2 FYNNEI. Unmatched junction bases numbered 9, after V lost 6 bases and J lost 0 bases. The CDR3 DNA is TGTGCCAGCAGGGCCGGGACAGGGGGCTTAAGCTCCTATAATTCACCCCTCCACTTT. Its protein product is CASRAGTGGLSSYNSPLHF.

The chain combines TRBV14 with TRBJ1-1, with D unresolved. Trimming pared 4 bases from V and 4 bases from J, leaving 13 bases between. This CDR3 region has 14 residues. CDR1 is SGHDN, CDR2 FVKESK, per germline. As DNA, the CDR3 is TGTGCCAGCAGCCTCCTGACCAGCGTCACTGAAGCTTTCTTT. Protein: CASSLLTSVTEAFF.

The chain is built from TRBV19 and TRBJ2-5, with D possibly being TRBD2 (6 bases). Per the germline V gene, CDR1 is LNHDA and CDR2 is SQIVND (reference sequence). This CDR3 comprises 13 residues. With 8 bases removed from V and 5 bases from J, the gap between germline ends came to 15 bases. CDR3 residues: CASRLGGSETQYF. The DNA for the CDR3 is TGTGCCAGTCGACTAGGAGGGAGCGAGACCCAGTACTTC.

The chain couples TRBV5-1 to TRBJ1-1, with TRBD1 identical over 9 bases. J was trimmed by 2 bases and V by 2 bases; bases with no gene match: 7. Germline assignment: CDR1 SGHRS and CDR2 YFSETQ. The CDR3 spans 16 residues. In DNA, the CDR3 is TGCGCCAGCAGCTTAGGAGGGACAGGGTCTAACACTGAAGCTTTCTTT. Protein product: CASSLGGTGSNTEAFF.

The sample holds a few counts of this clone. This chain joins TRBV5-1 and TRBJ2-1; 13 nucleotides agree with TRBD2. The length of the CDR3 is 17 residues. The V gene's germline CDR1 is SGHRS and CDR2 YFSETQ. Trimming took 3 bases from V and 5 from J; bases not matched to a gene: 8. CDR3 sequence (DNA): TGCGCCAGCAGCTACTCTACTAGCGGGGGGGCCCACAATGAGCAGTTCTTC. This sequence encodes CASSYSTSGGAHNEQFF.

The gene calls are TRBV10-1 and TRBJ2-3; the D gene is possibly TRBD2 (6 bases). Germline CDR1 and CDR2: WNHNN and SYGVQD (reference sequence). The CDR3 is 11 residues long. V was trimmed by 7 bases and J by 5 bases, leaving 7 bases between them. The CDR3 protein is CASMEGDTQYF. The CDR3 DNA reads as TGCGCCAGCATGGAGGGAGATACGCAGTATTTT.

CDR3 region: CAWSPVRGGSYEQYF. The CDR3 coding sequence is TGTGCCTGGAGCCCAGTACGGGGGGGCTCCTACGAGCAGTACTTC. The chain couples TRBV30 to TRBJ2-7; 8 bases are shared with TRBD2. CDR3 length: 15 residues. V was pared by 3 bases and J by 0 bases, with 7 bases of the junction left unmatched. The germline V gene encodes CDR1 GTSNPN and CDR2 SVGIG (reference sequence).

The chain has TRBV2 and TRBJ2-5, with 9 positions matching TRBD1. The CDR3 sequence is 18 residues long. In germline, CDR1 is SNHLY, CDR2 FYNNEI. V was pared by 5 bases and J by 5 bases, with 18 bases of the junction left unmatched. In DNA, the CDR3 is TGTGCCAGCAGTTCCCTAGTAGGACAGGGGAGATTTGTGGAGACCCAGTACTTC. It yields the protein CASSSLVGQGRFVETQYF.

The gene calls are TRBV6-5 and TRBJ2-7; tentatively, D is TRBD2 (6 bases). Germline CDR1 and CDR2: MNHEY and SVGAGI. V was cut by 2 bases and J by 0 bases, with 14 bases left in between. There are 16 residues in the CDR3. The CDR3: CASSYNFGGNSYEQYF. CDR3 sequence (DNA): TGTGCCAGCAGTTACAATTTTGGCGGGAACTCCTACGAGCAGTACTTC.

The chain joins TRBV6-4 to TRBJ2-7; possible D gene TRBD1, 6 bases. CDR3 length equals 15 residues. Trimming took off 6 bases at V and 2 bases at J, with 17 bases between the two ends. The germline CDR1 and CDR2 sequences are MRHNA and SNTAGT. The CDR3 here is CASRCAGASAYEQYF. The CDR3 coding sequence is TGTGCCAGCAGGTGCGCAGGGGCTTCGGCCTACGAGCAGTACTTC.

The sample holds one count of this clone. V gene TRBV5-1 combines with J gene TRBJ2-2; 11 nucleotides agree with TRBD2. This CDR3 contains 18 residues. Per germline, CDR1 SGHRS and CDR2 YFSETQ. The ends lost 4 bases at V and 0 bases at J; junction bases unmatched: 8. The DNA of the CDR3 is TGCGCCAGCAGCCCCGGGACTAGCGGCCTCGCGAACACCGGGGAGCTGTTTTTT. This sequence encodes CASSPGTSGLANTGELFF.

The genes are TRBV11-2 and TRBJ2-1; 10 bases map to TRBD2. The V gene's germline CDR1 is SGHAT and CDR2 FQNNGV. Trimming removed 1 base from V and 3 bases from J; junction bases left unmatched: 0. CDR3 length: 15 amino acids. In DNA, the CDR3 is TGTGCCAGCAGCTTAGTAGCGGGGGGCTACAATGAGCAGTTCTTC. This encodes CASSLVAGGYNEQFF.

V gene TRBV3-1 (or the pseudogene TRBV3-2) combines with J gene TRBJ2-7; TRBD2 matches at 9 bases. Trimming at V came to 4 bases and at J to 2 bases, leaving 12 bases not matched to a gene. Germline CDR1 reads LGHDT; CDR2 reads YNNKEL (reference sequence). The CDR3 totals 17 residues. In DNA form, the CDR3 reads TGTGCCAGCAGCCCAACCCTTAGCGGGAGAAGGGCCTACGAGCAGTACTTC. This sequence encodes CASSPTLSGRRAYEQYF.

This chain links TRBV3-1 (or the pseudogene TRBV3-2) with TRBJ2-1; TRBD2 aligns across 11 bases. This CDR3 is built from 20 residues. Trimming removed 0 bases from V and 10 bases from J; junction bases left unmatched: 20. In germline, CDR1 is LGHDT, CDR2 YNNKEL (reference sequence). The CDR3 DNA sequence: TGTGCCAGCAGCCAAGAGCCTCTTCTAGCGGGGGGCCCCCCTGTCCGGGAGCAGTTCTTC. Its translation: CASSQEPLLAGGPPVREQFF.